This entry lists 24 T cell receptor beta chains sequenced from one sample in a study of T cell repertoires in cytomegalovirus infection. One entry per CDR3 protein, called by TCRdb with MiXCR from the reads. Seen here are approximately 550,000 distinct CDR3 sequences, approximately 15% observed once, and the top ten hold approximately 24%. The sample taken for sequencing was CD8+ T cells from PBMCs. These receptor sequences come from a human donor in good health (CMV status not recorded). Some clones in this sample may be carry-over from other donors' samples.

The table lists this clonotype with many counts. The chain carries TRBV12-3 or TRBV12-4 and TRBJ2-7, with a tentative D call TRBD1 (6 bases). V shed 7 bases and J shed 3 bases, with 13 bases lying between them. The CDR3 spans 13 residues. CDR3 protein: CASKWTEGYEQYF. CDR3 nucleotides: TGTGCCAGCAAATGGACAGAAGGCTACGAGCAGTACTTC.

This clonotype came up many times. This sequence joins TRBV7-3 and TRBJ2-2; 9 bases line up with TRBD1. This CDR3 comprises 16 residues. Trimming took 5 bases from V and 6 from J; bases not matched to a gene: 10. From germline, CDR1 is SGHTA and CDR2 FQGTGA. The DNA for the CDR3 is TGTGCCAGCAGCCCAGCCGGGACAGGGCTTCCCGGGGAGCTGTTTTTT. It yields the protein CASSPAGTGLPGELFF.

V gene TRBV20-1 combines with J gene TRBJ2-2; 9 bases line up with TRBD2. Germline V gives CDR1 DFQATT, CDR2 SNEGSKA (reference sequence). CDR3 length: 15 residues. Trimming removed 5 bases from V and 13 bases from J; junction bases left unmatched: 17. CDR3 amino acids: CSAGARASGAQRLFF. CDR3 nucleotide sequence: TGCAGTGCTGGGGCTCGGGCTAGCGGGGCCCAACGGCTGTTTTTT.

To note about this clonotype: A clone one base away is much larger, so this may be a read error. The chain joins TRBV15 to TRBJ2-5; D is perhaps TRBD1 (5 bases). The germline CDR1 and CDR2 sequences are LNHNV and YYDKDF (reference sequence). The CDR3 contains 14 residues. CDR3: CVTQKVREQETQYF. The CDR3 nucleotides are TGTGTCACCCAGAAGGTCAGGGAACAAGAGACCCAGTACTTC.

Turning to this clonotype: An end of the junction differs from the germline gene, which may be a read error. The rearrangement links TRBV6-5 to TRBJ1-1; no clear D. Germline CDR1 reads MNHEY; CDR2 reads SVGAGI. The CDR3 runs to 15 residues. In nucleotides, the CDR3 is TGTGCCAGCATCCGGACGGGCTACACGAACACTGAAGCTTTATTT. It specifies CASIRTGYTNTEALF.

CDR3 nucleotide sequence: TGCAGCGGTGACGGGAGGCGGTCCGGGGAGCTGTTTTTT. It encodes CSGDGRRSGELFF. V usage is TRBV29-1 and J usage is TRBJ2-2, with TRBD2 identical over 7 bases. This CDR3 contains 13 residues. Germline V gene sequence: CDR1 SQVTM, CDR2 ANQGSEA. Trimming cost V 7 bases and J 6 bases; bases outside gene matches: 8.

This clonotype was counted at least ten times. This chain connects TRBV4-1 to TRBJ1-1; TRBD1 matches 10 bases. V was clipped by 3 bases and J by 8 bases; unmatched bases: 0. CDR3 length: 12 residues. The germline gives CDR1 MGHRA, CDR2 YSYEKL. The CDR3 nucleotides read TGCGCCAGCAGCCAGACAGGGGGCGAAGCTTTCTTT. Translated: CASSQTGGEAFF.

The rearrangement uses TRBV9 and TRBJ1-4; 7 bases are a match to TRBD1. Per the germline V gene, CDR1 is SGDLS and CDR2 is YYNGEE. The V segment lost 0 bases and the J segment 7 bases; nucleotides outside the gene matches: 6. This CDR3 has 15 amino acids. The CDR3 spells CASSVAGQKSEKLFF. The CDR3 coding sequence is TGTGCCAGCAGCGTAGCGGGACAGAAGAGTGAAAAACTGTTTTTT.

Many counts were recorded for this clonotype. The chain is built from TRBV7-9 and TRBJ1-1; D is unresolved. Per germline, CDR1 SEHNR and CDR2 FQNEAQ (reference sequence). CDR3 length: 16 amino acids. The V end was cut by 5 bases, the J end by 5 bases, with 21 bases between. CDR3 DNA sequence: TGTGCCAGCAGCCAGACCCCCGGGCCCCGTGGGACTGAAGCTTTCTTT. It yields the protein CASSQTPGPRGTEAFF.

This clonotype was found many times. The chain combines TRBV7-6 with TRBJ2-3; D ambiguous. This CDR3 comprises 13 residues. V dropped 5 bases and J dropped 1 base, with 7 bases sitting between them. Germline loops: CDR1 SGHVS, CDR2 FNYEAQ. CDR3 bases: TGTGCCAGCAGCGGCCAACGCACAGATACGCAGTATTTT. Protein sequence: CASSGQRTDTQYF.

This clonotype was seen a few times. The gene calls are TRBV20-1 and TRBJ2-1; 7 bases line up with TRBD1. CDR1 is DFQATT and CDR2 is SNEGSKA in the germline V gene (reference sequence). The CDR3 length is 18 residues. Trimming cost V 5 bases and J 4 bases; bases outside gene matches: 20. The CDR3 DNA follows: TGCAGTGCTGAACCTACTACCGGACAGGCCGGATCGTACAATGAGCAGTTCTTC. The encoded protein is CSAEPTTGQAGSYNEQFF.

Regarding this clonotype: A read error may account for a junction end that differs from germline. The V and J genes are TRBV12-3 or TRBV12-4 and TRBJ2-7, with 8 bases matching TRBD1. CDR3 size: 19 residues. The DNA of the CDR3 is TGTGCCAGAAGTTGGAGCCAAAGACAGGGGTCTGGCTTTCCCTACGAGCAGTACTTC. Its translation: CARSWSQRQGSGFPYEQYF.

This clonotype has at least ten counts. This chain joins TRBV6-1 and TRBJ1-2, with 7 nucleotides matching TRBD1. The CDR3 runs to 14 residues. The V gene end was trimmed by 6 bases and the J gene end by 4 bases; junction bases not matched to a gene: 8. The germline CDR1 and CDR2 sequences are MNHNS and SASEGT. The CDR3 region has the DNA TGTGCCAGCAGATCAGGACAGGAGGGCTATGGCTACACCTTC. This gives the protein CASRSGQEGYGYTF.

This clonotype has more than one count but fewer than ten. The V call is TRBV10-1, the J call TRBJ1-1, with 7 nucleotides matching TRBD1. Trimming removed 3 bases from V and 1 base from J; junction bases left unmatched: 8. Germline V gene lookup returns CDR1 WNHNN and CDR2 SYGVQD (reference sequence). There are 16 residues in the CDR3. The CDR3, as DNA: TGCGCCAGCAGTGAATACAGGGGCGAGGCGAACACTGAAGCTTTCTTT. It codes for CASSEYRGEANTEAFF.

This clonotype was seen ten or more times. The chain employs TRBV12-3 or TRBV12-4 and TRBJ2-7; D remains ambiguous. The ends were cut back, 1 base at V and 2 bases at J, with 6 bases in the middle. This CDR3 comprises 13 residues. The DNA of the CDR3 is TGTGCCAGCAGTTTAGAGAGGACCTACGAGCAGTACTTC. This codes for CASSLERTYEQYF.

V is TRBV6-1 and J is TRBJ1-5; 8 nucleotides align to TRBD1. The CDR3 sequence is 14 residues long. The V gene's germline CDR1 is MNHNS and CDR2 SASEGT. The junction had 5 bases not matched to a gene; V was cut back by 3 bases and J by 7 bases. The DNA for the CDR3 is TGTGCCAGCAGTGATGTACAGGGGGTACAGCCCCAGCATTTT. It translates to CASSDVQGVQPQHF.

The rearrangement joins TRBV4-1 to TRBJ2-1; the match to TRBD2 covers 7 bases. After removal of 2 bases from V and 1 base from J, the junction contained 5 bases not matched to a gene. This CDR3 region has 16 residues. Germline lookup yields CDR1 MGHRA and CDR2 YSYEKL. The CDR3 here is CASSQPLGGSYNEQFF. The CDR3 nucleotides are TGCGCCAGCAGCCAACCGTTGGGAGGGTCCTACAATGAGCAGTTCTTC.

To note about this clonotype: A much larger clone differs by one base, so this may be a read error. V gene TRBV7-4 combines with J gene TRBJ1-2, with no clear D. Germline-derived CDR1 and CDR2 are SGHVT and SQSDAQ. The CDR3 sequence is 15 residues long. Trimming cost V 4 bases and J 8 bases, with 20 bases left between them. This CDR3 is CASSSTHYSRHGYTF. The CDR3 DNA reads TGTGCCAGCAGCTCAACCCACTACAGTCGCCACGGCTACACCTTC.

The chain carries TRBV10-3 and TRBJ2-7; the match to TRBD2 covers 8 bases. Germline CDR1 is ENHRY and CDR2 is SYGVKD. After removal of 7 bases from V and 3 bases from J, the junction contained 5 bases not matched to a gene. This CDR3 has 13 residues. The CDR3 loop is CAITPGGLYEQYF. CDR3 DNA sequence: TGTGCCATCACCCCGGGGGGGCTCTACGAGCAGTACTTC.

The chain joins TRBV29-1 to TRBJ2-2; the match to TRBD1 covers 7 bases. The CDR3 is 13 amino acids. Germline CDR1 reads SQVTM; CDR2 reads ANQGSEA. Trimming at V came to 4 bases and at J to 3 bases, leaving 2 bases not matched to a gene. CDR3 nucleotide sequence: TGCAGCGTTGCGGGACAGTACACCGGGGAGCTGTTTTTT. Amino acids: CSVAGQYTGELFF.

The CDR3 region is CASSVDLGGTQYF. CDR3 in DNA: TGTGCCAGCAGTGTTGATCTAGGTGGTACGCAGTATTTT. This rearrangement joins TRBV6-1 to TRBJ2-3; D not certain. Germline V gene lookup returns CDR1 MNHNS and CDR2 SASEGT. The CDR3 runs 13 residues. With 4 bases removed from V and 8 bases from J, the gap between germline ends came to 13 bases.

A remark on this clonotype: At one end the junction does not follow the germline gene, possibly because of a read error. The CDR3: CASSLAGTGDLFF. The CDR3 DNA follows: TGTGCCAGCAGCTTAGCAGGGACCGGGGATCTGTTTTTT. This chain links TRBV7-4 with TRBJ2-2; either TRBD1 or TRBD2 may supply D (5 bases each). CDR1 and CDR2 from the germline V gene are SGHVT and SQSDAQ. This CDR3 has 13 residues.

Points on this clonotype: One base away lies a much larger clone, so this may be a sequencing read error. This sequence joins TRBV7-6 and TRBJ2-7; the D gene is possibly TRBD2 (6 bases). The germline CDR1 and CDR2 sequences are SGHVS and FNYEAQ. The length of the CDR3 is 15 residues. Here the CDR3 DNA reads TGTGCCAGCAGCTTAGCCTTAGCGGAGCCCCCCGAGCTGTACTTC. Its translation: CASSLALAEPPELYF.

V is TRBV6-5 and J is TRBJ2-5; tentative D call: TRBD2 (5 bases). Germline assignment: CDR1 MNHEY and CDR2 SVGAGI. Trimming removed 2 bases at V and 7 bases at J, with 8 bases between. The CDR3 covers 12 residues. CDR3 loop: CASSYGSGTQYF. The CDR3 bases are TGTGCCAGCAGTTACGGGAGCGGGACCCAGTACTTC.